The entry that follows covers one TCR beta chain sequence. This record comes from a study of T cell changes during pregnancy in multiple sclerosis. The V gene's germline CDR1 is LNHDA and CDR2 SQIVND (reference sequence). The CDR3 is made up of 14 amino acids. Trimming pared 7 bases from V and 2 bases from J, leaving 13 bases between. Repertoires were generated with immunoSEQ multiplex PCR, while TCRdb's copy carries only in-frame clones and drops some. The sample contains over 50,000 clones, about 92% of which appear only once. This clonotype was sampled from a female donor with multiple sclerosis, enrolled in a pregnancy study. V usage is TRBV19 and J usage is TRBJ2-3; the D gene is possibly TRBD1 (5 bases). The sample in question was peripheral blood, obtained in the first trimester of pregnancy. The CDR3 loop is CASNQGRNTDTQYF. The CDR3 bases are TGTGCCAGTAACCAGGGTCGGAACACAGATACGCAGTATTTT.